This T cell receptor (beta chain) was captured by sequencing in a study of cytotoxic CD8 clonotypes in ibrutinib-treated CLL. Assay: immunoSEQ multiplex PCR; the TCRdb copy retains only in-frame clones and omits some. The profile shows 300,000 to 400,000 clones, about 64% of them singletons. For this clone: What it binds is not known.

The study, taken as a whole, reports: Public clonotypes were rare and shrank or held steady on treatment.

The CDR3 runs 15 residues. Germline V lookup: CDR1 ENHRY, CDR2 SYGVKD. With 2 bases removed from V and 3 bases from J, the gap between germline ends came to 11 bases. This clonotype was sampled from a human donor with chronic lymphocytic leukemia. The sample in question was PBMCs, obtained after 36 months of ibrutinib treatment. V is TRBV10-3 and J is TRBJ2-1, with a weak D call TRBD2 (5 bases). The CDR3, as DNA: TGTGCCATCAGTGAGGGGAGTCTCTTCTACAATGAGCAGTTCTTC. Translation gives CAISEGSLFYNEQFF.